Listed below are T cell receptor beta chains from one sample, sequenced in a study of preoperative IRX-2 immunotherapy in early breast cancer. Measured with immunoSEQ multiplex PCR; TCRdb has only the in-frame clones, and not every one. The sample shows 7,000 to 9,500 clones, 80% of them seen only once. This specimen was tumor tissue, taken after IRX-2 immunotherapy. These receptors all come from a human donor with breast cancer. Each CDR3 is given with its conserved first and last residue. Each record gives: D gene, J gene, clone size, V gene, CDR3 DNA, CDR3 protein. D genes are given only for firm matches. Expanded clones get a size class; other rows say once, few or many, or leave the size out.

>-|TRBJ2-3|-|TRBV5-1
TGCGCCAGCAGCTTGGGGACGGGGGCCGCCACAGATACGCAGTATTTT
CASSLGTGAATDTQYF
>TRBD1|TRBJ1-2|-|TRBV5-1
TGCGCCAGCAGCTTGGGACAGGGGACTCAATCTGGCTATGGCTACACCTTC
CASSLGQGTQSGYGYTF
>TRBD1|TRBJ2-7|-|TRBV6-4
TGTGCCAGCAGTTACGGACAGGGGAAAGAGCAGTACTTC
CASSYGQGKEQYF
>-|TRBJ1-4|once|TRBV30
TGTGCCTGGAGGGGGCCGTCGGACATAAATGAAAAACTGTTTTTT
CAWRGPSDINEKLFF
>-|TRBJ2-5|-|TRBV4-1
TGCGCCAGCAGCCAACAGGCCAGGATGTACCAAGAGACCCAGTACTTC
CASSQQARMYQETQYF
>TRBD1|TRBJ1-4|-|TRBV6-8
TGTGCCATCAGACCGGGACAGGGCGGTCTACCGACAGAAAAACTGTTTTTT
CAIRPGQGGLPTEKLFF
>-|TRBJ1-5|-|TRBV23-1
TGCGCCAGCAGCTTAAACGGGGGGAATCAGCCCCAGCATTTT
CASSLNGGNQPQHF
>-|TRBJ1-1|-|TRBV6-8
TGTGCCAGCAGTAAGGGTAGGGGCACTGAAGCTTTCTTT
CASSKGRGTEAFF
>TRBD1|TRBJ1-2|-|TRBV19
TGTGCCAGTAGTATGGGACAGCCTAACTATGGCTACACCTTC
CASSMGQPNYGYTF
>TRBD2|TRBJ2-7|-|TRBV18
TGTGCCAGCTCACCTAGGACTAGCGGGGGGGTTTTACAGCAGTACTTC
CASSPRTSGGVLQQYF
>-|TRBJ1-2|-|TRBV9
TGTGCCAGCAGCGTAACGGATCGGGGGGGCTATGGCTACACCTTC
CASSVTDRGGYGYTF
>TRBD1|TRBJ2-6|-|TRBV14
TGTGCCAGCAGCCCGATCTTGGGGACAGGGGGAAGCGGGGCCAACGTCCTGACTTTC
CASSPILGTGGSGANVLTF
>-|TRBJ2-7|-|TRBV28
TGTGCCAGCATGGACAATCAACGAAAGGCCTACGAGCAGTACTTC
CASMDNQRKAYEQYF
>TRBD1|TRBJ1-4|-|TRBV10-1
TGCGCCAGCACAGACAGGGATGAAAAACTGTTTTTT
CASTDRDEKLFF
>TRBD1|TRBJ2-3|-|TRBV30
TGTGCCTGGAGTACCGGGACAGGGTATGTCACGCAGTATTTT
CAWSTGTGYVTQYF
>TRBD2|TRBJ2-3|-|TRBV6-7
TGTGCCAGCAGTTACTCTTCACTAGCGGCGACAGATACGCAGTATTTT
CASSYSSLAATDTQYF
>TRBD1|TRBJ1-4|-|TRBV7-8
TGTGCCAGCAGCTCCCTGCCGACAGGGGGCATCGAAAAACTGTTTTTT
CASSSLPTGGIEKLFF
>-|TRBJ1-5|-|TRBV10-2
TGCGCCAGCAGTGAGTACGGGAATCAGCCCCAGCATTTT
CASSEYGNQPQHF
>-|TRBJ2-5|-|TRBV7-2
TGTGCCAGCAGTTCGGGGGTCCGGGAGACCCAGTACTTC
CASSSGVRETQYF
>-|TRBJ1-1|-|TRBV7-7
TGTGCCAGCAGCCCAGACCCAAGTAGGGGAGGCCACATGAACACTGAAGCTTTCTTT
CASSPDPSRGGHMNTEAFF
>-|TRBJ2-3|-|TRBV19
TGTGCCAGTTCTCGTGATCCAGGGCCCGGAGGGTACGCAGTATATTTT
CASSRDPGPGGYAVYF
>TRBD1|TRBJ1-4|-|TRBV5-1
TGCGCCAGCAGCACTGGGACAGGTTGGGAAAAACTGTTTTTT
CASSTGTGWEKLFF
>-|TRBJ1-4|-|TRBV18
TGTGCCAGCTCAAGGACTAATGAAAAACTGTTTTTT
CASSRTNEKLFF
>TRBD1|TRBJ2-1|-|TRBV11-3
TGTGCCAGCAGCTCCGGACAGGGTTTGAGTAATGAGCAGTTCTTC
CASSSGQGLSNEQFF
>TRBD1|TRBJ1-1|-|TRBV11-3
TGTGCCAGCAGCTTACCACAGGGGGCTAGCACTGAAGCTTTCTTT
CASSLPQGASTEAFF
>-|TRBJ1-1|medium-sized|TRBV23-1
TGCGCCAGCAGCCAGCAATGGGTGGCAGACACTGAAGCTTTCTTT
CASSQQWVADTEAFF